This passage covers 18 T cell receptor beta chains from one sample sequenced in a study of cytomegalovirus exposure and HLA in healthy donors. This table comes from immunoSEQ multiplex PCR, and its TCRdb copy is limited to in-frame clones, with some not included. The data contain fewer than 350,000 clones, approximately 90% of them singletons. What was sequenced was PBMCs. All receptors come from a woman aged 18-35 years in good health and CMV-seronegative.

The DNA of the CDR3 is TGTGCCAGCAGCCAAAGGGACAGCTCCTACAATGAGCAGTTCTTC. This encodes CASSQRDSSYNEQFF. The chain recombines TRBV14 with TRBJ2-1; 7 nucleotides match TRBD1. The germline V gene has CDR1 SGHDN and CDR2 FVKESK. Trimming cost V 2 bases and J 0 bases; bases outside gene matches: 1. This CDR3 comprises 15 residues.

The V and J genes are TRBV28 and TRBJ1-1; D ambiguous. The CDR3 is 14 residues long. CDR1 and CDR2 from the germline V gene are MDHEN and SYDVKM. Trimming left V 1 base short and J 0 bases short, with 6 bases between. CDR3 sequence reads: CASSLFRVNTEAFF. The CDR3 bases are TGTGCCAGCAGTTTATTCCGGGTGAACACTGAAGCTTTCTTT.

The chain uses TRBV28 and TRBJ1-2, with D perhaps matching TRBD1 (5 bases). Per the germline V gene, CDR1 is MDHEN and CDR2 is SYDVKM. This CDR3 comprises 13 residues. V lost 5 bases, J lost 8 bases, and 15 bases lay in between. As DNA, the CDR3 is TGTGCCAGCAGTCAAACCGACAGACCCGGCTACACCTTC. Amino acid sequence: CASSQTDRPGYTF.

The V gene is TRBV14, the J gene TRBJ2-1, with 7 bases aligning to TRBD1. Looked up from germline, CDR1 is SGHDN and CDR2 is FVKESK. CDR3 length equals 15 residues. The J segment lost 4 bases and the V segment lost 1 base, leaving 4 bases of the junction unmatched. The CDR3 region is CASSQGDSKYNEQFF. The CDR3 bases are TGTGCCAGCAGCCAAGGGGACAGCAAATACAATGAGCAGTTCTTC.

The CDR3 coding sequence is TGCAGCGCCCGGACGGGGGATACGCAGTATTTT. Protein sequence: CSARTGDTQYF. This chain joins TRBV29-1 and TRBJ2-3; a possible D gene is TRBD2 (5 bases). The length of the CDR3 is 11 residues. Germline loops: CDR1 SQVTM, CDR2 ANQGSEA. Trimming left V 7 bases short and J 6 bases short, with 11 bases between.

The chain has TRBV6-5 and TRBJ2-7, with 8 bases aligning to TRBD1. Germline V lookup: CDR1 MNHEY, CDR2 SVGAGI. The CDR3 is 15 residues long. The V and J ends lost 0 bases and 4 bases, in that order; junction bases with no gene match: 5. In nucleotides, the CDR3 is TGTGCCAGCAGTTACTCCGCAGGGGGCAGGTACGAGCAGTACTTC. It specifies CASSYSAGGRYEQYF.

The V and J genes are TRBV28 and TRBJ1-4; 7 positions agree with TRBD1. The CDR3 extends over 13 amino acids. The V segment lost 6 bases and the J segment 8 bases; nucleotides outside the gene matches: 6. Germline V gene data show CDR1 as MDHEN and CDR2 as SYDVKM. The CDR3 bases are TGTGCCAGCAGCCCCCGGGGACAGGAAAAACTGTTTTTT. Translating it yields CASSPRGQEKLFF.

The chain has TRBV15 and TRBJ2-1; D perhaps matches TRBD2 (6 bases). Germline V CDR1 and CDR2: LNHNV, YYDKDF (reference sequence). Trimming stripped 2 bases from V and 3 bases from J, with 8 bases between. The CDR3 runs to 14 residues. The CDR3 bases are TGTGCCACCAGCAGACCGGAGGGCTACAATGAGCAGTTCTTC. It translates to CATSRPEGYNEQFF.

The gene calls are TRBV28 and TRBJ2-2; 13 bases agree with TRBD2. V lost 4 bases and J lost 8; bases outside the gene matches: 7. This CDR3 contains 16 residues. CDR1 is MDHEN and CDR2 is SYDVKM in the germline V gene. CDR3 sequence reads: CASSYDPGLAGGELFF. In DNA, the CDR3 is TGTGCCAGCAGTTATGATCCGGGACTAGCGGGAGGGGAGCTGTTTTTT.

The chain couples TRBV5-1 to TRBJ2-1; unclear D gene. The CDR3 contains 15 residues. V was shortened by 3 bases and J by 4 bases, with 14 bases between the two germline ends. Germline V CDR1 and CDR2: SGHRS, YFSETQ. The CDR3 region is CASSSQRRHYNEQFF. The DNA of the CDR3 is TGCGCCAGCAGCTCGCAAAGAAGACATTACAATGAGCAGTTCTTC.

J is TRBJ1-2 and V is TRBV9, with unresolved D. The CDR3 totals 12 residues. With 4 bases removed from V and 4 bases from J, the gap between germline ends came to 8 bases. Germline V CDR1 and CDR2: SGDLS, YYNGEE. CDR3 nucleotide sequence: TGTGCCAGCAGCCTCGCAGGCTATGGCTACACCTTC. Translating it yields CASSLAGYGYTF.

The chain's CDR3 is CASRVARNYGYTF. CDR3 bases: TGTGCCAGCAGGGTTGCGAGGAACTATGGCTACACCTTC. This chain links TRBV6-1 with TRBJ1-2; D is undetermined. Trimming left V 6 bases short and J 2 bases short, with 10 bases between. Germline V gene data show CDR1 as MNHNS and CDR2 as SASEGT. The CDR3 length is 13 residues.

The CDR3 reads CSVETSGRGYEQYF. The CDR3 coding sequence is TGCAGCGTTGAGACGAGCGGGAGAGGCTACGAGCAGTACTTC. The V call is TRBV29-1, the J call TRBJ2-7, with TRBD2 identical over 8 bases. V was clipped by 3 bases and J by 3 bases; unmatched bases: 7. CDR3 length: 14 residues. Per the germline V gene, CDR1 is SQVTM and CDR2 is ANQGSEA.

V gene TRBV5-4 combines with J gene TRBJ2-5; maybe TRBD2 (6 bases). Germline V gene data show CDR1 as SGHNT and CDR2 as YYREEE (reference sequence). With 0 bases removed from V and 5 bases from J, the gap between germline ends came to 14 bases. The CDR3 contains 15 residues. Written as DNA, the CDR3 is TGTGCCAGCAGCTTGGCCCCACTAGCAGGCGAGACCCAGTACTTC. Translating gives CASSLAPLAGETQYF.

The CDR3 DNA sequence: TGTGCCAGCAGTGAATCGGTAGCGGAGCACACCGGGGAGCTGTTTTTT. Translation: CASSESVAEHTGELFF. V and J are TRBV6-1 and TRBJ2-2, with D perhaps TRBD2 (6 bases). Germline CDR1 is MNHNS and CDR2 is SASEGT. CDR3 length equals 16 residues. Trimming took off 2 bases at V and 3 bases at J, with 13 bases between the two ends.

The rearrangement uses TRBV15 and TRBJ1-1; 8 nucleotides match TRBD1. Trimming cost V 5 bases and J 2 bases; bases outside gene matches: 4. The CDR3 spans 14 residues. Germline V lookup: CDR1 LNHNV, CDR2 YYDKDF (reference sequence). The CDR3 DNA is TGTGCCACCAGCTCAGGACAGGGAAACACTGAAGCTTTCTTT. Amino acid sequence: CATSSGQGNTEAFF.

CDR3 amino acids: CASSLALGSGRSNNEQFF. The CDR3 DNA is TGTGCCAGCAGCTTAGCGCTTGGTAGCGGGCGTTCCAACAATGAGCAGTTCTTC. V is TRBV7-9 and J is TRBJ2-1; 7 bases agree with TRBD2. Germline values: CDR1 SEHNR, CDR2 FQNEAQ (reference sequence). The ends lost 0 bases at V and 5 bases at J; junction bases unmatched: 13. The CDR3 length is 18 residues.

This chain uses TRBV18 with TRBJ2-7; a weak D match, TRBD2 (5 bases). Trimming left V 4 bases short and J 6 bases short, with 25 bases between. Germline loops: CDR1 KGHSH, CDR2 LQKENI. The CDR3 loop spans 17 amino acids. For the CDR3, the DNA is TGTGCCAGCTCACGATCCCTCAGCGGATCCCCTCTCGTCGAGCAGTACTTC. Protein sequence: CASSRSLSGSPLVEQYF.